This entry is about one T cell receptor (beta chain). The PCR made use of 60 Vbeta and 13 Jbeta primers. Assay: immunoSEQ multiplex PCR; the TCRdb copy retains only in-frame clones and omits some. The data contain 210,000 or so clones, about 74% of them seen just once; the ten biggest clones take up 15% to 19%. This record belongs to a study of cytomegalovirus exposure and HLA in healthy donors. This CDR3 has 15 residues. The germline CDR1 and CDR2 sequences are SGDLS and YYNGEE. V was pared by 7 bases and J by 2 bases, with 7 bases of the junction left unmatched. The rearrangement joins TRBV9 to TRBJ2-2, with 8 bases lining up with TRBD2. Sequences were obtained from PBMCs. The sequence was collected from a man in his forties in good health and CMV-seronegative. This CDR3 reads CASGGLGINTGELFF. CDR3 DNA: TGTGCCAGCGGGGGACTAGGGATCAACACCGGGGAGCTGTTTTTT.